These 12 T cell receptor beta chains came from one sample sequenced in a study of blood T cell repertoires in COVID-19. Generated by immunoSEQ multiplex PCR, the TCRdb table keeps only in-frame clones and is missing some. Among approximately 260,000 clones, approximately 90% were seen once, and the ten largest hold approximately 3.3%. Sequencing input: peripheral blood. The receptors were gathered from a woman aged 40 to 50 with acute or convalescent COVID-19.

This sequence joins TRBV3-1 (or the pseudogene TRBV3-2) and TRBJ1-4, with 9 bases matching TRBD1. The CDR3 spans 14 residues. Unmatched junction bases numbered 6, after V lost 5 bases and J lost 8 bases. Per germline, CDR1 LGHDT and CDR2 YNNKEL (reference sequence). CDR3 nucleotides: TGTGCCAGCAGCTGGACAGGGGAAAGGGAAAAACTGTTTTTT. It translates to CASSWTGEREKLFF.

The V and J genes are TRBV11-2 and TRBJ1-6; no firm D call. Per the germline V gene, CDR1 is SGHAT and CDR2 is FQNNGV. The CDR3 consists of 13 residues. V lost 8 bases and J 10 bases, leaving 15 bases between the germline ends. CDR3 sequence reads: CASCANVLSPLHF. The CDR3 DNA reads as TGTGCCAGCTGTGCAAATGTACTCTCACCCCTCCACTTT.

The chain is built from TRBV6-5 and TRBJ2-7; the match to TRBD1 covers 10 bases. The germline CDR1 and CDR2 sequences are MNHEY and SVGAGI. The CDR3 is made up of 14 amino acids. V lost 6 bases and J lost 4; bases outside the gene matches: 6. CDR3 DNA sequence: TGTGCCAGCAGATCGGGACAGGGGTCTTACGAGCAGTACGTC. Amino acid sequence: CASRSGQGSYEQYV.

The gene calls are TRBV12-3 or TRBV12-4 and TRBJ1-1; no clear D. The V gene lost 5 bases and the J gene lost 4 bases, with 11 bases spanning the gap. The CDR3 is made up of 13 amino acids. In DNA form, the CDR3 reads TGTGCCAGCAGTCCTTTCGAGGGCACTGAAGCTTTCTTT. Residues: CASSPFEGTEAFF.

The rearrangement uses TRBV6-6 and TRBJ2-3, with a possible D match to TRBD1 (8 bases). V lost 0 bases and J lost 1, with 11 bases in between. Germline V gene sequence: CDR1 MNHNY, CDR2 SVGAGI (reference sequence). The CDR3 has 16 amino acids. The CDR3 spells CASSYSQGGGTDTQYF. The CDR3 DNA is TGTGCCAGCAGTTACTCACAGGGGGGGGGCACAGATACGCAGTATTTT.

The rearrangement joins TRBV4-1 to TRBJ2-2; D gene ambiguous. The V gene's germline CDR1 is MGHRA and CDR2 YSYEKL. The CDR3 is made up of 17 amino acids. With 4 bases removed from V and 0 bases from J, the gap between germline ends came to 15 bases. Here the CDR3 reads CASSLYPTRTNTGELFF. The CDR3 DNA reads TGCGCCAGCAGCCTATACCCGACTCGTACGAACACCGGGGAGCTGTTTTTT.

The chain has TRBV6-6 and TRBJ1-5; D is unresolved. The CDR3 loop spans 15 amino acids. Germline lookup yields CDR1 MNHNY and CDR2 SVGAGI (reference sequence). V shed 6 bases and J shed 3 bases, with 15 bases lying between them. The CDR3 nucleotides read TGTGCCAGCAGAACCTCCGACGGGTTCAATCAGCCCCAGCATTTT. Protein product: CASRTSDGFNQPQHF.

This sequence joins TRBV6-2 or TRBV6-3 and TRBJ1-1, with 9 bases fitting TRBD1. There are 14 residues in the CDR3. Losses at the gene ends were 8 bases for V and 6 bases for J; bases not matched to a gene: 10. Germline V lookup: CDR1 MNHEY, CDR2 SVGEGT. The CDR3 protein is CASGRDRDYSEAFF. The CDR3 bases are TGTGCCAGCGGCCGGGACAGGGATTACTCTGAAGCTTTCTTT.

This chain connects TRBV4-1 to TRBJ1-1, with 9 bases aligning to TRBD1. This CDR3 has 18 residues. The V segment lost 1 base and the J segment 1 base; nucleotides outside the gene matches: 10. Looked up from germline, CDR1 is MGHRA and CDR2 is YSYEKL. The DNA for the CDR3 is TGCGCCAGCAGCCAAGGCCCCCAACCGGGACAGGGGAACACTGAAGCTTTCTTT. Its protein product is CASSQGPQPGQGNTEAFF.

The table lists this clone with a count of one. The chain couples TRBV30 to TRBJ1-1; no definite D call. Germline CDR1 is GTSNPN and CDR2 is SVGIG (reference sequence). There are 13 residues in the CDR3. V lost 2 bases to trimming and J lost 1 base, with 8 bases between them. The CDR3 nucleotides are TGTGCCTGGAGTATGACACAGAACACTGAAGCTTTCTTT. It codes for CAWSMTQNTEAFF.

The genes are TRBV6-1 and TRBJ1-3, with a possible D match to TRBD1 (5 bases). With 3 bases removed from V and 2 bases from J, the gap between germline ends came to 14 bases. The length of the CDR3 is 16 residues. CDR1 is MNHNS and CDR2 is SASEGT in the germline V gene. CDR3 loop: CASSDQAWGAGNTIYF. CDR3 bases: TGTGCCAGCAGTGATCAGGCCTGGGGCGCTGGAAACACCATATATTTT.

This clone was detected once. The chain combines TRBV4-2 with TRBJ1-1, with TRBD1 as a possible D gene (6 bases). The ends were cut back, 5 bases at V and 0 bases at J, with 10 bases in the middle. There are 14 residues in the CDR3. The germline V gene has CDR1 LGHNA and CDR2 YNFKEQ. CDR3 loop: CASSSGALNTEAFF. As DNA, the CDR3 is TGTGCCAGCAGCTCAGGGGCCTTGAACACTGAAGCTTTCTTT.